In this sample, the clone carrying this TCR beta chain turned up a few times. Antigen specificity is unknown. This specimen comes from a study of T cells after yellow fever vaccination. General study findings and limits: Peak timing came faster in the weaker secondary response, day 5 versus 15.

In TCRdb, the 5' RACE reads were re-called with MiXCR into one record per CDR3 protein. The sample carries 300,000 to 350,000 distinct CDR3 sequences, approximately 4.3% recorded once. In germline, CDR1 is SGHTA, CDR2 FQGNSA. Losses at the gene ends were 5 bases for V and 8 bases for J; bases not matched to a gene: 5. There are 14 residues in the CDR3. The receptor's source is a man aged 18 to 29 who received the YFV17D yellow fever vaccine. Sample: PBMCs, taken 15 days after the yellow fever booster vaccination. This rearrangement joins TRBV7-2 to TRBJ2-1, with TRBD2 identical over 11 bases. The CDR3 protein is CASSISGGDDEQFF. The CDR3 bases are TGTGCCAGCAGCATTAGCGGGGGGGACGATGAGCAGTTCTTC.